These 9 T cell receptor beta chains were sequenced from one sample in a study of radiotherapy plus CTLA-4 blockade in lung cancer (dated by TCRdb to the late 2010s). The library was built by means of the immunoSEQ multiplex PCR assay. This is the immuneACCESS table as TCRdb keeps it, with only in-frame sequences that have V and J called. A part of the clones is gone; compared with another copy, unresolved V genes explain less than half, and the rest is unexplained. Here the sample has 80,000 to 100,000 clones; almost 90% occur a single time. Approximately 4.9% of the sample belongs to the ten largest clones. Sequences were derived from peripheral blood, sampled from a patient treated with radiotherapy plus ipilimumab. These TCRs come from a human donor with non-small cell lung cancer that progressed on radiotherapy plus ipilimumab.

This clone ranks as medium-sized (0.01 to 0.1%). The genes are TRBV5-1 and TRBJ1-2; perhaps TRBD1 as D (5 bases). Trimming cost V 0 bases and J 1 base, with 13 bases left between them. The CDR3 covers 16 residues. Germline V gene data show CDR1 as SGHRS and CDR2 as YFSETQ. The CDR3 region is CASSLGRGRSNYGYTF. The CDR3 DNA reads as TGCGCCAGCAGCTTGGGGAGGGGTCGAAGTAACTATGGCTACACCTTC. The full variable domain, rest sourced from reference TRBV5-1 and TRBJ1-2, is KAGVTQTPRYLIKTRGQQVTLSCSPISGHRSVSWYQQTPGQGLQFLFEYFSETQRNKGNFPGRFSGRQFSNSRSEMNVSTLELGDSALYLCASSLGRGRSNYGYTFGSGTRLTVV.

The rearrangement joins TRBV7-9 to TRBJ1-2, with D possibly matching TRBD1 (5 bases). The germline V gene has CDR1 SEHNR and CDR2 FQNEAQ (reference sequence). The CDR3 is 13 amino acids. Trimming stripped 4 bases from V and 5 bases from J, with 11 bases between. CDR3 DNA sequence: TGTGCCAGCAGCTCAACAGGAGAATATGGCTACACCTTC. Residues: CASSSTGEYGYTF.

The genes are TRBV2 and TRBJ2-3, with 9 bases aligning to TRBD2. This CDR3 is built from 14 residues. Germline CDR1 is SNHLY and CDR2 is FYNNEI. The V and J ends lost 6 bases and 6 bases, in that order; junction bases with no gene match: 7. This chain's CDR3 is CASRKVAGVDTQYF. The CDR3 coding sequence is TGTGCCAGCAGGAAGGTAGCGGGAGTTGATACGCAGTATTTT.

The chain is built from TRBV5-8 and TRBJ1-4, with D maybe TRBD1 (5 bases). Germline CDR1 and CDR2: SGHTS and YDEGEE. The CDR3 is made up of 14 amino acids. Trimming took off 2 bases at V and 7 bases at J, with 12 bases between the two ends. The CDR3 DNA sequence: TGTGCCAGCAGCTTAGGCAGGGAGCCTGAAAAACTGTTTTTT. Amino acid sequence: CASSLGREPEKLFF.

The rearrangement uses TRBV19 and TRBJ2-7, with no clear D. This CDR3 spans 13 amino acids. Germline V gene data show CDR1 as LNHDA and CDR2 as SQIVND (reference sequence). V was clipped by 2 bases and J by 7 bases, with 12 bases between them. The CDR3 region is CASSISGWKEQYF. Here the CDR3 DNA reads TGTGCCAGTAGTATATCAGGTTGGAAAGAGCAGTACTTC.

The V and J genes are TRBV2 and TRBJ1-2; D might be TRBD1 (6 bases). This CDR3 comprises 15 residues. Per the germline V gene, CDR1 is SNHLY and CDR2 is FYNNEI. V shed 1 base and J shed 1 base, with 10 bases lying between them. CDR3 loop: CASSEGGGFNYGYTF. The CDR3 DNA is TGTGCCAGCAGTGAAGGAGGGGGATTTAACTATGGCTACACCTTC.

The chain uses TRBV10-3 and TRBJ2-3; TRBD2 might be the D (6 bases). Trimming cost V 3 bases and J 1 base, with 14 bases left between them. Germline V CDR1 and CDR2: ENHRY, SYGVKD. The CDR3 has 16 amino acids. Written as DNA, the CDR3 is TGTGCCATCAGTGATCCCTTAGCGGAGGGCACAGATACGCAGTATTTT. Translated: CAISDPLAEGTDTQYF.

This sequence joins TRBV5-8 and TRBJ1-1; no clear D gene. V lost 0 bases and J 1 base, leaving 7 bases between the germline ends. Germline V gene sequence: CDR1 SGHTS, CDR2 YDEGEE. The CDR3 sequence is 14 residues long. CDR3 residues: CASSLAAENTEAFF. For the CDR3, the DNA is TGTGCCAGCAGCTTGGCCGCGGAGAACACTGAAGCTTTCTTT.

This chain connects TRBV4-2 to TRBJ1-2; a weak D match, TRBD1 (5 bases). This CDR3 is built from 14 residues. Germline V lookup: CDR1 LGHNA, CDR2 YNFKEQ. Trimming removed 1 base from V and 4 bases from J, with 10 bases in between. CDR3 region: CASSQADSSYGYTF. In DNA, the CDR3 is TGTGCCAGCAGCCAAGCTGACAGCAGCTATGGCTACACCTTC.